Listed below are T cell receptor beta chains from one sample, sequenced in a study of T cell changes during pregnancy in multiple sclerosis. Produced via immunoSEQ multiplex PCR; TCRdb's table is partial and in-frame only. Among 74,000 or so clones listed, approximately 94% were seen once. This specimen was CD4+ T cells from peripheral blood mononuclear cells, taken before pregnancy. The receptors shown here come from a female donor with multiple sclerosis, enrolled in a pregnancy study. Each CDR3 is given with its conserved first and last residue. A D gene is named only where the DNA matches it firmly. For some rows the clone size is stated as once, few or many, or as a class when expanded; others skip it.

len,d_gene,j_gene,abundance,v_gene,CDR3aa,CDR3nt
12,TRBD1,TRBJ1-1,.,TRBV6-1,CASRMTGAEAFF,TGTGCCAGCAGGATGACAGGGGCTGAAGCTTTCTTT
17,.,TRBJ1-5,.,TRBV27,CASSLLTDLYSNQPQHF,TGTGCCAGCAGTTTACTGACAGACCTTTATAGCAATCAGCCCCAGCATTTT
15,.,TRBJ2-6,.,TRBV28,CASSSWTAGANVLTF,TGTGCCAGCAGTTCTTGGACTGCTGGGGCCAACGTCCTGACTTTC
15,.,TRBJ2-1,.,TRBV19,CASSIWRVAYNEQFF,TGTGCCAGTAGTATATGGAGGGTTGCATACAATGAGCAGTTCTTC
18,.,TRBJ2-6,.,TRBV19,CASFTSFQGRSGANVLTF,TGTGCCAGTTTTACCTCATTCCAGGGCCGTTCTGGGGCCAACGTCCTGACTTTC
15,.,TRBJ2-7,.,TRBV5-1,CASSLRFPGTHEQYF,TGCGCCAGCAGCTTACGTTTCCCAGGTACCCACGAGCAGTACTTC
15,TRBD1,TRBJ1-1,.,TRBV6-5,CASSRGTGWDTEAFF,TGTGCCAGCAGTCGGGGGACAGGATGGGACACTGAAGCTTTCTTT
14,TRBD2,TRBJ2-7,.,TRBV13,CASSSSGSWGEQYF,TGTGCCAGCAGCTCTAGCGGGAGCTGGGGCGAGCAGTACTTC
16,TRBD2,TRBJ2-3,.,TRBV19,CASSILLAGGADTQYF,TGTGCCAGTAGTATTCTCCTAGCGGGAGGGGCAGATACGCAGTATTTT
12,.,TRBJ2-1,.,TRBV7-2,CASSSPALLQFF,TGTGCCAGCAGCTCGCCGGCACTATTGCAGTTCTTC
14,.,TRBJ2-3,few,TRBV19,CASSIAGSTDTQYF,TGTGCCAGTAGTATAGCGGGGTCCACAGATACGCAGTATTTT
15,.,TRBJ2-3,.,TRBV19,CASRMTGVTTDTQYF,TGTGCCAGTAGAATGACAGGAGTAACCACAGATACGCAGTATTTT
15,TRBD1,TRBJ2-2,.,TRBV5-8,CASRINRGITGELFF,TGTGCCAGCAGGATAAACAGGGGGATCACCGGGGAGCTGTTTTTT
13,.,TRBJ1-1,.,TRBV19,CASSIGWGAEAFF,TGTGCCAGTAGTATCGGATGGGGCGCCGAAGCTTTCTTT
15,TRBD1,TRBJ1-2,.,TRBV19,CASSPPTGHYYGYTF,TGTGCCAGTAGTCCACCGACAGGGCACTACTATGGCTACACCTTC
15,TRBD1,TRBJ1-3,once,TRBV28,CASTSTPGQGNTIYF,TGTGCCAGCACCTCCACCCCGGGACAGGGAAACACCATATATTTT
16,TRBD1,TRBJ2-5,.,TRBV30,CAWSEGQGHYQETQYF,TGTGCCTGGAGTGAGGGACAGGGACACTACCAAGAGACCCAGTACTTC
13,.,TRBJ2-7,.,TRBV5-1,CASSLLQERQRYF,TGCGCCAGCAGCTTATTACAGGAGCGACAGCGGTACTTC
15,TRBD1,TRBJ2-7,.,TRBV25-1,CASSPGQGGSHEQYF,TGTGCCAGCAGCCCCGGACAGGGGGGATCCCACGAGCAGTACTTC
14,.,TRBJ2-2,.,TRBV11-2,CASSFPAGTGELFF,TGTGCCAGCAGCTTTCCAGCAGGGACCGGGGAGCTGTTTTTT
11,TRBD1,TRBJ1-2,once,TRBV5-6,CASSSRQGNTF,TGTGCCAGCAGCTCCCGACAGGGCAACACCTTC
11,.,TRBJ2-3,.,TRBV20-1,CSVFRADTQYF,TGCAGTGTGTTCAGGGCAGATACGCAGTATTTT
16,.,TRBJ2-1,.,TRBV4-1,CASSQEWGFTNNEQFF,TGCGCCAGCAGCCAAGAATGGGGCTTTACTAACAATGAGCAGTTCTTC
15,TRBD1,TRBJ1-4,.,TRBV9,CASSPRTGFREKLFF,TGTGCCAGCAGCCCTCGGACAGGGTTTCGGGAAAAACTGTTTTTT